What follows is one TCR beta chain and its context. Methods used by the authors: For nucleated cells, counts were estimated from reference gene primer amplification. Clones were sequenced by immunoSEQ multiplex PCR, and TCRdb holds only the in-frame ones, with some missing. The V and J calls and clone size were taken over from that table, and D and trimming were inferred from the DNA. The sample shows about 220,000 clones, approximately 83% of them seen only once. The sample originates from a study of blood T cell repertoires in COVID-19. For the study at large: Specimens from acute and convalescent COVID-19 originated in the United States, Italy and Spain. T cells, B-cell-depleted T cells, or PBMCs provided the cDNA or gDNA that served as material.

The sample comprised peripheral blood. The sequence came from a woman in her sixties with acute or convalescent COVID-19.

This CDR3 is CASSPGTMGNGYTF. DNA of the CDR3: TGTGCCAGCAGTCCTGGGACAATGGGGAATGGCTACACCTTC. V and J are TRBV28 and TRBJ1-2; D is possibly TRBD1 (6 bases). Germline V lookup: CDR1 MDHEN, CDR2 SYDVKM. V was clipped by 5 bases and J by 6 bases, with 16 bases between them. CDR3 length: 14 amino acids.